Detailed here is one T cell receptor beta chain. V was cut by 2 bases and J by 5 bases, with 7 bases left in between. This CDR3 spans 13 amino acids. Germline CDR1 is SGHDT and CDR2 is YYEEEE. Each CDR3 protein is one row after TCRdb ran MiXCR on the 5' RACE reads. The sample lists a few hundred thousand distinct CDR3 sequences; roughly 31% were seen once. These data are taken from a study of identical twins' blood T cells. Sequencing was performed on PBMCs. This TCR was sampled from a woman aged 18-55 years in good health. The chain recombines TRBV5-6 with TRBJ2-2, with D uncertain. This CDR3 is CASSFFMTGELFF. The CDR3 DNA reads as TGTGCCAGCAGCTTCTTTATGACCGGGGAGCTGTTTTTT.